One sample yielded the 29 T cell receptor beta chains listed below, sequenced in a study of cytomegalovirus exposure and HLA in healthy donors. 60 Vbeta and 13 Jbeta primers were used in PCR. TCRdb keeps only in-frame clones here, not all; method: immunoSEQ multiplex PCR. The sample includes approximately 30,000 clones, 65% to 70% of them seen just once. Sequencing was carried out using PBMCs. The receptors originated from a man aged 40-55 years in good health and CMV-seropositive.

V gene TRBV28 combines with J gene TRBJ2-7, with 9 bases that match TRBD1. Germline assignment: CDR1 MDHEN and CDR2 SYDVKM. The CDR3 totals 15 residues. V shed 6 bases, J shed 5 bases, and the junction held 11 bases outside the gene matches. As DNA, the CDR3 is TGTGCCAGCAGCATGCTGACAGGGGGAGTGGACGAGCAGTACTTC. Protein sequence: CASSMLTGGVDEQYF. The variable domain in full, with the rest retrieved from reference TRBV28 and TRBJ2-7, is DVKVTQSSRYLVKRTGEKVFLECVQDMDHENMFWYRQDPGLGLRLIYFSYDVKMKEKGDIPEGYSVSREKKERFSLILESASTNQTSMYLCASSMLTGGVDEQYFGPGTRLTVT.

The sample holds a few counts of this clone. This chain uses TRBV5-6 with TRBJ2-2, with 9 bases identical to TRBD1. V dropped 4 bases and J dropped 1; count of bases not matched to a gene: 5. CDR3 size: 16 residues. Germline values: CDR1 SGHDT, CDR2 YYEEEE. This chain's CDR3 is CASSPGQGRNTGELFF. As DNA, the CDR3 is TGTGCCAGCAGCCCTGGACAGGGGCGGAACACCGGGGAGCTGTTTTTT. Filled out from reference TRBV5-6 and TRBJ2-2, the complete variable domain reads DAGVTQSPTHLIKTRGQQVTLRCSPKSGHDTVSWYQQALGQGPQFIFQYYEEEERQRGNFPDRFSGHQFPNYSSELNVNALLLGDSALYLCASSPGQGRNTGELFFGEGSRLTVL.

This chain uses TRBV11-3 with TRBJ1-4; TRBD1 agrees at 7 bases. J was trimmed by 7 bases and V by 6 bases; bases with no gene match: 20. CDR1 is SGHNT, CDR2 YENEEA, per germline. The CDR3 runs to 18 residues. CDR3 region: CASSQMVCLGRGAEKLFF. The DNA for the CDR3 is TGTGCCAGCAGTCAAATGGTGTGTTTGGGCAGGGGGGCTGAAAAACTGTTTTTT.

The chain couples TRBV7-9 to TRBJ2-7, with D maybe TRBD1 (5 bases). Trimming cost V 11 bases and J 0 bases, with 11 bases left between them. The CDR3 contains 12 residues. Germline lookup yields CDR1 SEHNR and CDR2 FQNEAQ (reference sequence). The CDR3 loop is CALGPSSYEQYF. The DNA for the CDR3 is TGTGCCCTGGGGCCGAGCTCCTACGAGCAGTACTTC.

V is TRBV5-4 and J is TRBJ2-1; TRBD1 matches at 8 bases. The CDR3 runs 16 residues. Losses at the gene ends were 4 bases for V and 4 bases for J; bases not matched to a gene: 10. The V gene's germline CDR1 is SGHNT and CDR2 YYREEE (reference sequence). The CDR3 loop is CASSLLDRGSYNEQFF. The CDR3 DNA is TGTGCCAGCAGCCTTCTTGACAGGGGATCTTACAATGAGCAGTTCTTC.

This rearrangement joins TRBV29-1 to TRBJ1-1, with 10 bases fitting TRBD1. In germline, CDR1 is SQVTM, CDR2 ANQGSEA. This CDR3 spans 13 amino acids. V trimming: 6 bases; J trimming: 0 bases; junction bases outside the gene matches: 1. In DNA, the CDR3 is TGCAGCGTGGGGACAGGGGTGAACACTGAAGCTTTCTTT. This codes for CSVGTGVNTEAFF. Full variable domain (remainder filled in from reference TRBV29-1 and TRBJ1-1): SAVISQKPSRDICQRGTSLTIQCQVDSQVTMMFWYRQQPGQSLTLIATANQGSEATYESGFVIDKFPISRPNLTFSTLTVSNMSPEDSSIYLCSVGTGVNTEAFFGQGTRLTVV.

The rearrangement uses TRBV18 and TRBJ2-3, with a tentative D call TRBD2 (5 bases). Per germline, CDR1 KGHSH and CDR2 LQKENI. V lost 0 bases and J 2 bases, leaving 12 bases between the germline ends. This CDR3 is 16 amino acids long. The CDR3: CASSPPTGIFTDTQYF. CDR3 DNA sequence: TGTGCCAGCTCACCACCAACGGGGATTTTCACAGATACGCAGTATTTT. Drawing the rest from reference TRBV18 and TRBJ2-3, the complete variable domain is NAGVMQNPRHLVRRRGQEARLRCSPMKGHSHVYWYRQLPEEGLKFMVYLQKENIIDESGMPKERFSAEFPKEGPSILRIQQVVRGDSAAYFCASSPPTGIFTDTQYFGPGTRLTVL.

The genes are TRBV9 and TRBJ1-1; tentatively, D is TRBD1 (5 bases). This CDR3 comprises 14 residues. Deletions cut 3 bases from V and 1 base from J, with 10 bases between. Looked up from germline, CDR1 is SGDLS and CDR2 is YYNGEE. CDR3 nucleotide sequence: TGTGCCAGCAGCGCTGGGGGGGAGAACACTGAAGCTTTCTTT. This codes for CASSAGGENTEAFF.

The chain carries TRBV6-4 and TRBJ2-3; D is unresolved. The V gene lost 0 bases and the J gene lost 1 base, with 5 bases spanning the gap. Germline CDR1 MRHNA, CDR2 SNTAGT. The CDR3 is made up of 14 amino acids. CDR3 protein: CASSDSAGTDTQYF. In nucleotides, the CDR3 is TGTGCCAGCAGTGACTCGGCGGGCACAGATACGCAGTATTTT.

CDR3: CASSPGTERLASYEQYF. The DNA of the CDR3 is TGCGCCAGCAGCCCAGGGACAGAAAGGTTGGCATCCTACGAGCAGTACTTC. The chain couples TRBV5-1 to TRBJ2-7, with 7 bases matching TRBD1. The junction had 14 bases not matched to a gene; V was cut back by 4 bases and J by 1 base. The germline V gene encodes CDR1 SGHRS and CDR2 YFSETQ. There are 17 residues in the CDR3.

The rearrangement joins TRBV29-1 to TRBJ1-2; 7 bases map to TRBD1. The CDR3 runs to 13 residues. V dropped 4 bases and J dropped 0; count of bases not matched to a gene: 2. Looked up from germline, CDR1 is SQVTM and CDR2 is ANQGSEA. Here the CDR3 reads CSVGDRANYGYTF. In nucleotides, the CDR3 is TGCAGCGTTGGGGACAGAGCTAACTATGGCTACACCTTC.

The gene calls are TRBV6-5 and TRBJ1-5; D is possibly TRBD1 (6 bases). This CDR3 contains 15 residues. Germline V lookup: CDR1 MNHEY, CDR2 SVGAGI. The germline V and J ends were trimmed by 5 bases and 2 bases, with 13 bases remaining between them. The CDR3 reads CASSQTGSGNQPQHF. The CDR3 nucleotides read TGTGCCAGCAGTCAGACAGGTTCGGGCAATCAGCCCCAGCATTTT.

V is TRBV5-1 and J is TRBJ2-1; 8 positions agree with TRBD2. Germline CDR1 is SGHRS and CDR2 is YFSETQ. The V and J ends lost 7 bases and 6 bases, in that order; junction bases with no gene match: 9. This CDR3 is built from 14 residues. The CDR3 nucleotides read TGCGCCAGCGAGCCGGGACTAGTGGGCAATGAGCAGTTCTTC. Its protein product is CASEPGLVGNEQFF.

A note on this clone: An end of the junction differs from the germline gene, which may be a read error. The chain joins TRBV6-1 to TRBJ2-7; 9 bases map to TRBD1. Germline CDR1 reads MNHNS; CDR2 reads SASEGT. This CDR3 comprises 16 residues. The chain's CDR3 is CASSKAPYRGPYEQYF. The CDR3 DNA follows: TGTGCCAGCAGTAAAGCCCCTTACAGGGGGCCTTACGAGCAGTACTTC.

The chain recombines TRBV10-3 with TRBJ2-1; 14 positions agree with TRBD2. Germline CDR1 ENHRY, CDR2 SYGVKD. The CDR3 consists of 16 residues. V shed 7 bases and J 9 bases; nucleotides not matched to a gene: 11. CDR3 in DNA: TGTGCCATCAAAAGGACTAGCGGGGGGCCTAGGGGTGAGCAGTTCTTC. It encodes CAIKRTSGGPRGEQFF.

The chain carries TRBV19 and TRBJ2-2; 7 bases line up with TRBD1. V lost 7 bases, J lost 3 bases, and 8 bases stayed unmatched. The CDR3 length is 15 residues. Germline lookup yields CDR1 LNHDA and CDR2 SQIVND (reference sequence). The CDR3 loop is CASNPSQGYTGELFF. CDR3 nucleotides: TGTGCCAGTAACCCATCACAGGGGTACACCGGGGAGCTGTTTTTT.

This clone showed up just a few times. Other DNA sequences within the sample encode an identical CDR3. V usage is TRBV5-4 and J usage is TRBJ1-2; no definite D call. The CDR3 covers 13 residues. V lost 0 bases and J 3 bases, leaving 6 bases between the germline ends. Germline assignment: CDR1 SGHNT and CDR2 YYREEE (reference sequence). The CDR3 DNA reads TGTGCCAGCAGCTTGGACAGCTACTATGGCTACACCTTC. Amino acids: CASSLDSYYGYTF. Complete variable domain (other parts from reference TRBV5-4 and TRBJ1-2): ETGVTQSPTHLIKTRGQQVTLRCSSQSGHNTVSWYQQALGQGPQFIFQYYREEENGRGNFPPRFSGLQFPNYSSELNVNALELDDSALYLCASSLDSYYGYTFGSGTRLTVV.

This chain uses TRBV30 with TRBJ1-3, with D possibly matching TRBD1 (5 bases). Between the trimmed V and J ends, which lost 2 bases and 1 base, there was a span of 6 bases. CDR1 is GTSNPN and CDR2 is SVGIG in the germline V gene (reference sequence). This CDR3 spans 13 amino acids. CDR3 sequence (DNA): TGTGCCTGGAGTAAGGGGTCTGGAAACACCATATATTTT. The encoded protein is CAWSKGSGNTIYF.

The genes are TRBV2 and TRBJ2-1; D possibly corresponds to TRBD1 (5 bases). Between the trimmed V and J ends, which lost 6 bases and 10 bases, there was a span of 13 bases. Germline CDR1 and CDR2: SNHLY and FYNNEI. This CDR3 spans 12 amino acids. The CDR3 sequence is CASRLTGGEQFF. In nucleotides, the CDR3 is TGTGCCAGCAGGTTAACAGGTGGCGAGCAGTTCTTC.

The chain has TRBV2 and TRBJ2-2; D not certain. Per germline, CDR1 SNHLY and CDR2 FYNNEI. The CDR3 has 12 amino acids. V lost 6 bases and J 3 bases, leaving 5 bases between the germline ends. The CDR3: CASRAYTGELFF. CDR3 DNA: TGTGCCAGCAGGGCTTACACCGGGGAGCTGTTTTTT.

The chain joins TRBV6-4 to TRBJ1-1; 9 bases fit TRBD1. The CDR3 is 18 amino acids. V lost 7 bases, J lost 5 bases, and 20 bases stayed unmatched. Germline loops: CDR1 MRHNA, CDR2 SNTAGT. The CDR3 loop reads CASTMWGEVGTGRTEAFF. DNA for the CDR3: TGTGCCAGCACTATGTGGGGCGAAGTCGGGACAGGGAGGACTGAAGCTTTCTTT.

The genes are TRBV6-5 and TRBJ2-5; D call uncertain. The CDR3 is 13 residues long. V dropped 4 bases and J dropped 4 bases, with 10 bases sitting between them. Germline values: CDR1 MNHEY, CDR2 SVGAGI. The CDR3 loop reads CASSSHLRETQYF. The CDR3 DNA sequence: TGTGCCAGCAGTTCCCATTTGAGAGAGACCCAGTACTTC.

The chain combines TRBV6-5 with TRBJ1-1; 10 positions agree with TRBD1. Germline V gives CDR1 MNHEY, CDR2 SVGAGI. This CDR3 is built from 15 residues. V trimming: 0 bases; J trimming: 5 bases; junction bases outside the gene matches: 3. CDR3 coding DNA: TGTGCCAGCAGTTACTCTGGACAGGGGGTAACTGAAGCTTTCTTT. This codes for CASSYSGQGVTEAFF.

The rearrangement uses TRBV6-1 and TRBJ2-2; 8 positions match TRBD2. The CDR3 has 15 residues. From germline, CDR1 is MNHNS and CDR2 SASEGT. The trim removed 4 bases at V and 6 bases at J, leaving 7 bases unmatched. The CDR3 coding sequence is TGTGCCAGCAGTGGAGCGGACGGGGGGGCCGGGGAGCTGTTTTTT. Encoded protein: CASSGADGGAGELFF.

The chain has TRBV19 and TRBJ1-1, with TRBD1 identical over 7 bases. With V trimmed by 3 bases and J by 5 bases, 12 bases remained unmatched. The CDR3 contains 16 residues. CDR1 is LNHDA, CDR2 SQIVND, per germline (reference sequence). CDR3 sequence (DNA): TGTGCCAGTAGTATTATGACAGGGCAGAGGGTAACTGAAGCTTTCTTT. The encoded protein is CASSIMTGQRVTEAFF.

This clone was counted only a few times. The rearrangement uses TRBV7-6 and TRBJ2-7, with TRBD1 as a possible D gene (5 bases). CDR3 length equals 14 residues. CDR1 is SGHVS and CDR2 is FNYEAQ in the germline V gene. V dropped 0 bases and J dropped 2 bases, with 8 bases sitting between them. CDR3 DNA: TGTGCCAGCAGCTTAGCGCCAGGGCCCTACGAGCAGTACTTC. Its protein product is CASSLAPGPYEQYF. Together with reference TRBV7-6 and TRBJ2-7, the CDR3 gives the full variable domain: GAGVSQSPRYKVTKRGQDVALRCDPISGHVSLYWYRQALGQGPEFLTYFNYEAQQDKSGLPNDRFSAERPEGSISTLTIQRTEQRDSAMYRCASSLAPGPYEQYFGPGTRLTVT.

This clone was observed a handful of times. The chain links TRBV19 to TRBJ2-7, with TRBD1 matching over 7 bases. With 6 bases clipped from V and 0 bases from J, the junction kept 5 bases outside the gene matches. The CDR3 runs to 14 residues. Germline V gives CDR1 LNHDA, CDR2 SQIVND (reference sequence). CDR3 protein: CASSRQGSSYEQYF. CDR3 DNA sequence: TGTGCCAGTAGCAGACAGGGTTCCTCCTACGAGCAGTACTTC. The full variable domain, with the rest looked up from reference TRBV19 and TRBJ2-7, is DGGITQSPKYLFRKEGQNVTLSCEQNLNHDAMYWYRQDPGQGLRLIYYSQIVNDFQKGDIAEGYSVSREKKESFPLTVTSAQKNPTAFYLCASSRQGSSYEQYFGPGTRLTVT.

This chain uses TRBV7-8 with TRBJ1-1; D unresolved. This CDR3 spans 15 amino acids. V was cut by 2 bases and J by 1 base, with 11 bases left in between. Germline assignment: CDR1 SGHVS and CDR2 FQNEAQ. Here the CDR3 reads CASSLSLAGNTEAFF. For the CDR3, the DNA is TGTGCCAGCAGCTTATCGCTGGCGGGGAACACTGAAGCTTTCTTT.

The rearrangement links TRBV7-2 to TRBJ2-5; D remains ambiguous. The germline CDR1 and CDR2 sequences are SGHTA and FQGNSA. CDR3 length: 13 residues. With 3 bases removed from V and 1 base from J, the gap between germline ends came to 6 bases. The CDR3 bases are TGTGCCAGCAGCTTCTCCCCCCAAGAGACCCAGTACTTC. It codes for CASSFSPQETQYF.